The 21 T cell receptor beta chains reported below all come from one sample, sequenced in a study of blood T cell repertoires in COVID-19. Profiled with immunoSEQ multiplex PCR; TCRdb holds only in-frame clones, not every one. This table has roughly 250,000 clones, about 90% appearing once. Material: peripheral blood. These TCRs come from a man between 60 and 75 years old who had recovered from COVID-19.

This chain links TRBV5-8 with TRBJ1-4; perhaps TRBD1 as D (6 bases). Trimming stripped 7 bases from V and 5 bases from J, with 18 bases between. This CDR3 is 15 amino acids long. CDR1 is SGHTS, CDR2 YDEGEE, per germline. The CDR3 region is CASFLRTVKNEKLFF. The CDR3 bases are TGTGCCAGCTTCTTAAGGACAGTAAAGAATGAAAAACTGTTTTTT.

The J gene is TRBJ2-1, the V gene TRBV19, with TRBD1 matching 8 bases. Germline CDR1 reads LNHDA; CDR2 reads SQIVND (reference sequence). The CDR3 loop spans 16 amino acids. The J segment lost 0 bases and the V segment lost 3 bases, leaving 4 bases of the junction unmatched. The CDR3 loop is CASSIGTGRSYNEQFF. The CDR3 coding sequence is TGTGCCAGTAGTATCGGGACAGGCCGCTCCTACAATGAGCAGTTCTTC.

This clone has just one count. The J gene is TRBJ1-2, the V gene TRBV18; 11 nucleotides line up with TRBD1. The trim removed 5 bases at V and 10 bases at J, leaving 6 bases unmatched. CDR1 KGHSH and CDR2 LQKENI come from the germline V gene. The CDR3 consists of 13 residues. The CDR3 region is CASSGQGASPYTF. CDR3 bases: TGTGCCAGCTCAGGACAGGGGGCATCCCCCTACACCTTC.

This clone was seen once. The sample contains more than one DNA sequence encoding this CDR3. The chain recombines TRBV7-9 with TRBJ2-1; 7 bases fit TRBD1. V was pared by 5 bases and J by 0 bases, with 4 bases of the junction left unmatched. The germline V gene encodes CDR1 SEHNR and CDR2 FQNEAQ (reference sequence). The CDR3 spans 15 residues. DNA for the CDR3: TGTGCCAGCAGCCTGGGACAGCACTCCTACAATGAGCAGTTCTTC. It encodes CASSLGQHSYNEQFF. Together with reference TRBV7-9 and TRBJ2-1, the CDR3 gives the full variable domain: DTGVSQNPRHKITKRGQNVTFRCDPISEHNRLYWYRQTLGQGPEFLTYFQNEAQLEKSRLLSDRFSAERPKGSFSTLEIQRTEQGDSAMYLCASSLGQHSYNEQFFGPGTRLTVL.

The V and J genes are TRBV6-5 and TRBJ1-2; a weak D match, TRBD1 (6 bases). CDR3 length equals 12 residues. Trimming removed 7 bases from V and 4 bases from J, with 10 bases in between. CDR1 is MNHEY, CDR2 SVGAGI, per germline. The chain's CDR3 is CASTGAGYGYTF. CDR3 bases: TGTGCCAGCACAGGGGCAGGCTATGGCTACACCTTC.

This chain uses TRBV7-9 with TRBJ1-1; D is possibly TRBD1 (6 bases). Per the germline V gene, CDR1 is SEHNR and CDR2 is FQNEAQ (reference sequence). V was clipped by 5 bases and J by 0 bases, with 13 bases between them. The CDR3 has 15 amino acids. The CDR3 region is CASSPETGMNTEAFF. The DNA of the CDR3 is TGTGCCAGCAGCCCAGAGACAGGTATGAACACTGAAGCTTTCTTT.

CDR3 DNA: TGTGCCAGCAGCTTGGCCCCAATCTACGAGCAGTACTTC. Translated: CASSLAPIYEQYF. This sequence joins TRBV5-4 and TRBJ2-7; D gene uncertain. V was pared by 0 bases and J by 3 bases, with 7 bases between. Germline V gives CDR1 SGHNT, CDR2 YYREEE (reference sequence). CDR3 length: 13 residues. The full variable domain, with the rest looked up from reference TRBV5-4 and TRBJ2-7, is ETGVTQSPTHLIKTRGQQVTLRCSSQSGHNTVSWYQQALGQGPQFIFQYYREEENGRGNFPPRFSGLQFPNYSSELNVNALELDDSALYLCASSLAPIYEQYFGPGTRLTVT.

The rearrangement joins TRBV19 to TRBJ2-5; 10 bases map to TRBD2. J lost 1 base, V lost 4 bases, and 6 bases had no gene match. The CDR3 contains 16 residues. Looked up from germline, CDR1 is LNHDA and CDR2 is SQIVND (reference sequence). The CDR3 DNA follows: TGTGCCAGTAGTACCCGGAGGACTAGCGGCCAAGAGACCCAGTACTTC. This encodes CASSTRRTSGQETQYF. Together with reference TRBV19 and TRBJ2-5, the CDR3 gives the full variable domain: DGGITQSPKYLFRKEGQNVTLSCEQNLNHDAMYWYRQDPGQGLRLIYYSQIVNDFQKGDIAEGYSVSREKKESFPLTVTSAQKNPTAFYLCASSTRRTSGQETQYFGPGTRLLVL.

The chain combines TRBV5-1 with TRBJ1-1; possibly TRBD1 for D (5 bases). V gave up 0 bases and J gave up 4 bases, with 10 bases separating them. The CDR3 length is 14 residues. Germline lookup yields CDR1 SGHRS and CDR2 YFSETQ. The CDR3 loop reads CASSLEGLGTEAFF. The CDR3 bases are TGCGCCAGCAGCTTGGAGGGGCTTGGCACTGAAGCTTTCTTT. The full variable domain, its missing parts supplied by reference TRBV5-1 and TRBJ1-1, is KAGVTQTPRYLIKTRGQQVTLSCSPISGHRSVSWYQQTPGQGLQFLFEYFSETQRNKGNFPGRFSGRQFSNSRSEMNVSTLELGDSALYLCASSLEGLGTEAFFGQGTRLTVV.

The CDR3 here is CASSDLLGQAMTF. Here the CDR3 DNA reads TGTGCCAGCAGTGACCTTTTGGGTCAGGCGATGACCTTC. V usage is TRBV6-4 and J usage is TRBJ1-2; D remains ambiguous. CDR1 and CDR2 (germline): MRHNA, SNTAGT. This CDR3 has 13 residues. The V end was cut by 2 bases, the J end by 14 bases, with 18 bases between.

V is TRBV9 and J is TRBJ2-5, with 9 positions matching TRBD1. The germline gives CDR1 SGDLS, CDR2 YYNGEE. With 3 bases clipped from V and 0 bases from J, the junction kept 6 bases outside the gene matches. The CDR3 is 16 residues long. CDR3 amino acids: CASSEKTGGYQETQYF. CDR3 coding DNA: TGTGCCAGCAGCGAAAAGACAGGGGGGTACCAAGAGACCCAGTACTTC.

The chain carries TRBV13 and TRBJ1-2, with D maybe TRBD1 (6 bases). CDR1 and CDR2 from the germline V gene are PRHDT and FYEKMQ (reference sequence). V was shortened by 7 bases and J by 5 bases, with 17 bases between the two germline ends. The CDR3 length is 14 residues. CDR3 DNA: TGTGCCAGCACATCTTCGGGGGGCAGGTATGGCTACACCTTC. This gives the protein CASTSSGGRYGYTF.

CDR3 bases: TGTGCCAGCAGCGGAAGGCAGGGGGCTGGTAATTCACCCCTCCACTTT. It specifies CASSGRQGAGNSPLHF. The chain uses TRBV9 and TRBJ1-6; 8 bases are a match to TRBD1. This CDR3 spans 16 amino acids. The J segment lost 6 bases and the V segment lost 3 bases, leaving 8 bases of the junction unmatched. Germline V lookup: CDR1 SGDLS, CDR2 YYNGEE.

J is TRBJ1-6 and V is TRBV25-1; 7 nucleotides line up with TRBD1. The germline gives CDR1 MGHDK, CDR2 SYGVNS. After removal of 3 bases from V and 7 bases from J, the junction contained 9 bases not matched to a gene. The CDR3 totals 16 residues. The CDR3 protein is CASSERRDRVNSPLHF. The CDR3 DNA follows: TGTGCCAGCAGTGAGAGACGAGACAGGGTAAATTCACCCCTCCACTTT.

The V gene is TRBV6-6, the J gene TRBJ2-7; TRBD2 agrees at 7 bases. Germline assignment: CDR1 MNHNY and CDR2 SVGAGI (reference sequence). J gave up 4 bases and V 6 bases, and 6 bases lay outside the gene matches. The CDR3 covers 13 residues. The DNA of the CDR3 is TGTGCCAGCAGGCTAGCGGAATGGTACGAGCAGTACGTC. Encoded protein: CASRLAEWYEQYV.

CDR3 sequence (DNA): TGTGCCCTAACTAAATTGCGGGCAACCCCTGGGGCCAACGTCCTGACTTTC. Translating gives CALTKLRATPGANVLTF. The chain recombines TRBV19 with TRBJ2-6; TRBD2 is a possible D gene (5 bases). CDR3 length equals 17 residues. CDR1 is LNHDA, CDR2 SQIVND, per germline (reference sequence). V was trimmed by 11 bases and J by 2 bases, leaving 22 bases between them.

The chain carries TRBV5-6 and TRBJ1-3; D is unresolved. Trimming took off 2 bases at V and 1 base at J, with 13 bases between the two ends. Germline CDR1 is SGHDT and CDR2 is YYEEEE. The CDR3 is made up of 16 amino acids. CDR3 DNA sequence: TGTGCCAGCAGCTTCGGAACGCGGGAGTCTGGAAACACCATATATTTT. This sequence encodes CASSFGTRESGNTIYF.

The chain carries TRBV30 and TRBJ2-3; D remains ambiguous. CDR1 is GTSNPN, CDR2 SVGIG, per germline (reference sequence). Trimming pared 7 bases from V and 2 bases from J, leaving 10 bases between. CDR3 size: 12 residues. CDR3 sequence: CAYRQNTDTQYF. The CDR3 region has the DNA TGTGCCTACAGACAAAACACAGATACGCAGTATTTT.

V is TRBV6-4 and J is TRBJ2-3, with 7 bases lining up with TRBD1. Germline CDR1 and CDR2: MRHNA and SNTAGT. J gave up 9 bases and V 4 bases, and 7 bases lay outside the gene matches. CDR3 length equals 13 residues. The CDR3 DNA is TGTGCCAGCAGTGGAAGACAGGGAACCACGCAGTATTTT. Its protein is CASSGRQGTTQYF.

V and J are TRBV3-1 (or the pseudogene TRBV3-2) and TRBJ2-5; 7 bases are shared with TRBD2. V lost 4 bases, J lost 5 bases, and 13 bases stayed unmatched. The CDR3 sequence is 16 residues long. Germline-derived CDR1 and CDR2 are LGHDT and YNNKEL (reference sequence). CDR3 loop: CASSLRGSGWGETQYF. The CDR3 bases are TGTGCCAGCAGCCTTCGTGGTAGCGGGTGGGGGGAGACCCAGTACTTC.

The gene calls are TRBV5-1 and TRBJ1-2; the D gene is possibly TRBD1 (5 bases). This CDR3 has 15 amino acids. Looked up from germline, CDR1 is SGHRS and CDR2 is YFSETQ. Trimming took 0 bases from V and 0 from J, leaving 9 bases between them. The CDR3 sequence is CASSLGQLANYGYTF. CDR3 nucleotides: TGCGCCAGCAGCTTGGGACAGCTTGCTAACTATGGCTACACCTTC.